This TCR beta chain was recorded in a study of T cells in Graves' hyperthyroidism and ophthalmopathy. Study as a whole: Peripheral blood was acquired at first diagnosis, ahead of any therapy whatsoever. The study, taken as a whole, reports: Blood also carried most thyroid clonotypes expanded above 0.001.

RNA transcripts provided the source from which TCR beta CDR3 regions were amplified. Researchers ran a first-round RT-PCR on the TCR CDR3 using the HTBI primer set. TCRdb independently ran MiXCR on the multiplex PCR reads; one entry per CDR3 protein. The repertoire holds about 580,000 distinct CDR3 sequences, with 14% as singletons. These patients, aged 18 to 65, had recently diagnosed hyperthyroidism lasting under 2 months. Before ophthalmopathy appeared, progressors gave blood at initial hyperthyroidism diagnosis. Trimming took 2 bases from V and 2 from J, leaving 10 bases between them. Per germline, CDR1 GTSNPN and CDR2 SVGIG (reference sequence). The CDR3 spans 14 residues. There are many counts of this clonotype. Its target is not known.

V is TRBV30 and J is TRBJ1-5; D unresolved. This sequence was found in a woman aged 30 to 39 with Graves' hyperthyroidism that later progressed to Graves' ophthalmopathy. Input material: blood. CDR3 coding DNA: TGTGCCTGGAGTTCAGTCACAGGCAATCAGCCCCAGCATTTT. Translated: CAWSSVTGNQPQHF.